This TCR beta chain originates from a study of control samples from healthy donors and cancer patients. This clone was detected a few times. Produced via immunoSEQ multiplex PCR; TCRdb's table is partial and in-frame only. The sample lists roughly 84,000 clones, 91% occurring once. V dropped 0 bases and J dropped 5 bases, with 11 bases sitting between them. The CDR3 totals 14 residues. In germline, CDR1 is SGHRS, CDR2 YFSETQ. The origin of this receptor is a man aged 50-60 years in good health. This chain uses TRBV5-1 with TRBJ1-1; a weak D match, TRBD1 (6 bases). Sequencing input: blood. CDR3 protein: CASSLEGGLTEAFF. DNA of the CDR3: TGCGCCAGCAGCTTGGAGGGGGGCTTGACTGAAGCTTTCTTT.